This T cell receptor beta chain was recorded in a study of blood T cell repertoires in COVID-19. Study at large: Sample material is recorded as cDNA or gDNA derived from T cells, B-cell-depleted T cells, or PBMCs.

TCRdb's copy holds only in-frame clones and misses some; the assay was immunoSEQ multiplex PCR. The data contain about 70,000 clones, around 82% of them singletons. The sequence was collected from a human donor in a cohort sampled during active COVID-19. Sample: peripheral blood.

CDR3 in amino acids: CASTLGPRSDTQYF. In DNA form, the CDR3 reads TGTGCCAGCACCCTGGGGCCTAGGTCAGATACGCAGTATTTT. The V gene is TRBV9, the J gene TRBJ2-3; D might be TRBD1 (5 bases). This CDR3 has 14 residues. V lost 6 bases to trimming and J lost 4 bases, with 15 bases between them. Germline V lookup: CDR1 SGDLS, CDR2 YYNGEE.